This T cell receptor (beta chain) was captured in a study of T cells in Graves' hyperthyroidism and ophthalmopathy. This clonotype occurred a few times. With duration under 3 months, ophthalmopathy was active: Clinical Activity Score at least 3, NOSPECS at least 4. Extraction of PBMCs used more than 8.5 ml of fresh peripheral blood. The germline V gene has CDR1 SGHNT and CDR2 YENEEA. Trimming took 2 bases from V and 4 from J; bases not matched to a gene: 5. The CDR3 covers 16 residues. Amplification targeted TCR beta CDR3 regions from RNA transcripts. A set of HTBI primers served as the primers for a first-round RT-PCR of the TCR CDR3. TCRdb re-called the multiplex PCR reads through MiXCR, storing one row per CDR3 protein. The sample contains over 500,000 distinct CDR3 sequences, 17% of which appear only once.

The origin of this receptor is a woman aged 18 to 35 with Graves' ophthalmopathy. Sample: blood. This chain links TRBV11-3 with TRBJ2-1, with 10 bases lining up with TRBD2. Written as DNA, the CDR3 is TGTGCCAGCAGCTTACGATCTAGCGGGGGTTACAATGAGCAGTTCTTC. Amino acids: CASSLRSSGGYNEQFF.